This TCR beta chain was sequenced in a study of regulatory T cells in long-lasting Graves disease. Investigators prepared the TCR beta libraries by applying iRepertoire HTBI primers and Arm-PCR of CDR3 regions. TCRdb re-called the multiplex PCR reads through MiXCR, storing one row per CDR3 protein. The repertoire has 400,000 to 500,000 distinct CDR3 sequences, approximately 22% of them found once; the top ten carry 13% to 15%. CDR1 is MNHEY and CDR2 is SMNVEV in the germline V gene (reference sequence). After removal of 6 bases from V and 2 bases from J, the junction contained 6 bases not matched to a gene. The length of the CDR3 is 17 residues. This clonotype has more than one count but fewer than ten. As to time point: persistent/refractory GD, antithyroid drugs over 5 years with positive TRAb. From PBMCs, RNA was extracted and then used to make the TCR library.

The sequencing used peripheral blood mononuclear cells (PBMCs), collected when the disease was refractory, from a patient treated with antithyroid drugs. The source of this sequence is a female donor with Graves disease. This rearrangement joins TRBV27 to TRBJ2-6, with 11 bases aligning to TRBD1. Here the CDR3 reads CASSPDRGLAGANVLTF. The CDR3, as DNA: TGTGCCAGCAGCCCGGACAGGGGGCTTGCTGGGGCCAACGTCCTGACTTTC. The full variable domain, rest sourced from reference TRBV27 and TRBJ2-6, is EAQVTQNPRYLITVTGKKLTVTCSQNMNHEYMSWYRQDPGLGLRQIYYSMNVEVTDKGDVPEGYKVSRKEKRNFPLILESPSPNQTSLYFCASSPDRGLAGANVLTFGAGSRLTVL.